This TCR beta chain emerged from a study of molecular identifiers for immune sequencing clone quantification. Study context: Replicate experiments took RNA from around 18,000 or 91,000 naive CD8 cells, divided it five ways and sequenced four.

Judged by abundance, this clonotype is medium-sized (0.01 to 0.1%). V lost 8 bases, J lost 7 bases, and 18 bases lay in between. This CDR3 has 14 amino acids. CDR1 is MNHEY, CDR2 SVGEGT, per germline. The sorting of naive CD8 T cells used the CD8+CD4-CCR7+CD45RA+ phenotype. In preparing bulk TCR libraries, previously described methods and listed TCR primers were used. TCRdb re-called the PCR reads with MiXCR, one entry per CDR3 protein. The sample includes some 12,000 distinct CDR3 sequences, roughly 15% of them seen just once. What was sequenced was naive CD8+ T cells from blood, with Jurkat cell RNA spiked in. This sample's subset: FACS-sorted CD8+CD4-CCR7+CD45RA+ naive T cells. The clonotype originates from a human donor in good health. Some libraries in this study had Jurkat cell RNA spiked in. The V call is TRBV6-2 or TRBV6-3, the J call TRBJ2-4, with D perhaps being TRBD1 or TRBD2 (5 bases each). The CDR3 loop is CASAGTELTNIQYF. For the CDR3, the DNA is TGTGCCAGCGCAGGGACCGAGCTAACGAACATTCAGTACTTC.